The next 27 T cell receptor beta chains were all read from a single sample in a study of response to subunit inactivated influenza vaccine. TCRdb called the RT-PCR reads again in MiXCR, with one record for every CDR3 protein. The sample comprises about 650,000 distinct CDR3 sequences, approximately 14% of which are singletons, and around 10% rests with the top ten. This specimen was PBMCs from blood, taken less than 13 days after vaccination. The source is a man over 45 who received an inactivated influenza vaccine.

The chain combines TRBV9 with TRBJ1-6; D unclear. Germline V gives CDR1 SGDLS, CDR2 YYNGEE. Trimming cost V 3 bases and J 5 bases, with 9 bases left between them. The CDR3 covers 14 residues. Here the CDR3 DNA reads TGTGCCAGCAGCGCCGACGGTCATAATTCACCCCTCCACTTT. Protein sequence: CASSADGHNSPLHF.

This clonotype was recorded a few times. The V call is TRBV3-1, the J call TRBJ2-6; 16 nucleotides align to TRBD2. V shed 5 bases and J 3 bases; nucleotides not matched to a gene: 4. The CDR3 has 18 residues. Germline assignment: CDR1 LGHDT and CDR2 YNNKEL (reference sequence). CDR3 amino acids: CASSSGLAGGLGANVLTF. The CDR3 region has the DNA TGTGCCAGCAGCTCGGGACTAGCGGGGGGGCTTGGGGCCAACGTCCTGACTTTC.

This clonotype was detected only a few times. The chain combines TRBV10-3 with TRBJ2-7; no firm D call. The germline V gene encodes CDR1 ENHRY and CDR2 SYGVKD. This CDR3 is 12 amino acids long. Trimming removed 3 bases from V and 3 bases from J, with 6 bases in between. This CDR3 reads CAISDDLYEQYF. CDR3 nucleotides: TGTGCCATCAGTGACGACCTCTACGAGCAGTACTTC.

This clonotype was seen at least ten times. The J gene is TRBJ2-1, the V gene TRBV10-3; 7 bases agree with TRBD1. V trimming: 6 bases; J trimming: 0 bases; junction bases outside the gene matches: 5. Germline V gene data show CDR1 as ENHRY and CDR2 as SYGVKD. There are 15 residues in the CDR3. CDR3: CAISGQDSSYNEQFF. Here the CDR3 DNA reads TGTGCCATCAGCGGACAGGACAGCTCCTACAATGAGCAGTTCTTC.

The rearrangement joins TRBV19 to TRBJ2-1; the D is unclear. The CDR3 extends over 15 amino acids. V lost 2 bases to trimming and J lost 4 bases, with 12 bases between them. In germline, CDR1 is LNHDA, CDR2 SQIVND (reference sequence). The CDR3 nucleotides are TGTGCCAGTAGTATAACCCCCCAGGTGTACAATGAGCAGTTCTTC. It codes for CASSITPQVYNEQFF.

V and J are TRBV6-2 or TRBV6-3 and TRBJ1-1; a possible D gene is TRBD1 (6 bases). This CDR3 has 12 amino acids. V was trimmed by 6 bases and J by 8 bases, leaving 13 bases between them. Germline V gene sequence: CDR1 MNHEY, CDR2 SVGEGT. CDR3 sequence reads: CASRKTGTEAFF. Here the CDR3 DNA reads TGTGCCAGCAGAAAGACAGGTACAGAAGCTTTCTTT.

This clonotype has a handful of counts. The junction shows a germline mismatch at one end, possibly a read error. J is TRBJ2-4 and V is TRBV3-1, with 14 bases lining up with TRBD2. Germline CDR1 LGHDT, CDR2 YNNKEL (reference sequence). CDR3 length equals 14 residues. The CDR3 sequence: CASSQGTSGSISHF. The DNA for the CDR3 is TGTGCCAGCAGCCAGGGGACTAGCGGGAGTATCTCCCACTTC.

The rearrangement links TRBV7-2 to TRBJ1-2; D call uncertain. V lost 0 bases, J lost 8 bases, and 16 bases lay in between. Germline CDR1 is SGHTA and CDR2 is FQGNSA. The CDR3 length is 15 residues. The CDR3 sequence: CASSLASMGIRGYTF. The CDR3 DNA sequence: TGTGCCAGCAGCTTAGCGTCGATGGGAATCAGGGGCTACACCTTC. Based on the CDR3 plus reference TRBV7-2 and TRBJ1-2, the full variable domain is GAGVSQSPSNKVTEKGKDVELRCDPISGHTALYWYRQSLGQGLEFLIYFQGNSAPDKSGLPSDRFSAERTGGSVSTLTIQRTQQEDSAVYLCASSLASMGIRGYTFGSGTRLTVV.

The CDR3 loop reads CASSLGGTGMKETQYF. CDR3 nucleotides: TGTGCCAGCAGCTTAGGCGGGACAGGGATGAAGGAGACCCAGTACTTC. The V call is TRBV7-9, the J call TRBJ2-5; 9 nucleotides match TRBD1. CDR1 is SEHNR and CDR2 is FQNEAQ in the germline V gene (reference sequence). The CDR3 sequence is 16 residues long. The trim removed 1 base at V and 5 bases at J, leaving 8 bases unmatched. Looking up the rest from reference TRBV7-9 and TRBJ2-5 gives the full variable domain: DTGVSQNPRHKITKRGQNVTFRCDPISEHNRLYWYRQTLGQGPEFLTYFQNEAQLEKSRLLSDRFSAERPKGSFSTLEIQRTEQGDSAMYLCASSLGGTGMKETQYFGPGTRLLVL.

This clonotype has only a few counts. DNA of the CDR3: TGTGCCAGCATCCTAGCGGGAGGGAACACTGAAGCTTTCTTT. It codes for CASILAGGNTEAFF. The chain links TRBV6-2 or TRBV6-3 to TRBJ1-1; D unresolved. With 7 bases removed from V and 1 base from J, the gap between germline ends came to 13 bases. The CDR3 runs 14 residues. Germline CDR1 MNHEY, CDR2 SVGEGT.

This clonotype was seen ten or more times. J is TRBJ1-1 and V is TRBV5-1; possibly TRBD1 for D (5 bases). Germline assignment: CDR1 SGHRS and CDR2 YFSETQ. The CDR3 length is 15 residues. V was trimmed by 0 bases and J by 1 base, leaving 10 bases between them. The CDR3 nucleotides read TGCGCCAGCAGCTTGGAACAGGCGGCGAACACTGAAGCTTTCTTT. This gives the protein CASSLEQAANTEAFF.

The sample holds a few counts of this clonotype. The junction does not match germline at one end; this may be a read error. The chain employs TRBV3-1 and TRBJ2-7; D remains ambiguous. Looked up from germline, CDR1 is LGHDT and CDR2 is YNNKEL (reference sequence). This CDR3 has 15 amino acids. CDR3: CASSQTTVLSSEQYF. The CDR3 DNA reads TGTGCCAGCAGCCAGACGACCGTCCTCTCCTCCGAGCAGTACTTC.

This rearrangement joins TRBV10-3 to TRBJ1-5; D is unresolved. The CDR3 runs to 14 residues. With 3 bases removed from V and 2 bases from J, the gap between germline ends came to 8 bases. The germline V gene has CDR1 ENHRY and CDR2 SYGVKD. This CDR3 reads CAISERGGNQPQHF. CDR3 DNA: TGTGCCATCAGTGAACGGGGAGGCAATCAGCCCCAGCATTTT.

The chain couples TRBV6-1 to TRBJ1-4; no clear D gene. The length of the CDR3 is 14 residues. V dropped 6 bases and J dropped 2 bases, with 10 bases sitting between them. Germline assignment: CDR1 MNHNS and CDR2 SASEGT. In DNA form, the CDR3 reads TGTGCCAGCAGCTGGGGAAGCACTAATGAAAAACTGTTTTTT. Translated: CASSWGSTNEKLFF.

A few counts support this clonotype. The genes are TRBV20-1 and TRBJ2-7, with TRBD2 identical over 11 bases. The germline V gene has CDR1 DFQATT and CDR2 SNEGSKA (reference sequence). This CDR3 has 14 residues. The J segment lost 2 bases and the V segment lost 6 bases, leaving 6 bases of the junction unmatched. CDR3: CSAHRLAGTYEQYF. The CDR3 bases are TGCAGTGCGCATAGACTAGCGGGGACCTACGAGCAGTACTTC.

This chain links TRBV7-2 with TRBJ2-2, with D unresolved. Trimming cost V 1 base and J 4 bases, with 10 bases left between them. From germline, CDR1 is SGHTA and CDR2 FQGNSA. CDR3 length equals 15 residues. DNA for the CDR3: TGTGCCAGCAGCTTAGATCGGTCGGTCACCGGGGAGCTGTTTTTT. Translation: CASSLDRSVTGELFF.

This clonotype was seen a few times. The chain joins TRBV20-1 to TRBJ2-7; D gene ambiguous. With 5 bases removed from V and 0 bases from J, the gap between germline ends came to 17 bases. CDR1 and CDR2 (germline): DFQATT, SNEGSKA (reference sequence). The CDR3 sequence is 15 residues long. The CDR3: CSAADPKRSSYEQYF. The DNA for the CDR3 is TGCAGTGCTGCCGACCCAAAACGGAGCTCCTACGAGCAGTACTTC.

CDR3 amino acids: CSAPSELAEAYNEQFF. DNA for the CDR3: TGCAGTGCTCCCTCCGAACTAGCGGAGGCCTACAATGAGCAGTTCTTC. The chain has TRBV20-1 and TRBJ2-1; 8 bases map to TRBD2. CDR1 and CDR2 (germline): DFQATT, SNEGSKA (reference sequence). Losses at the gene ends were 5 bases for V and 2 bases for J; bases not matched to a gene: 11. The CDR3 spans 16 residues.

V usage is TRBV10-3 and J usage is TRBJ1-3; D is possibly TRBD1 (5 bases). Trimming took off 5 bases at V and 0 bases at J, with 17 bases between the two ends. The V gene's germline CDR1 is ENHRY and CDR2 SYGVKD. The CDR3 covers 17 residues. The CDR3 nucleotides are TGTGCCATCAGTCCCCGGGACCGAACAACCTCTGGAAACACCATATATTTT. Its protein is CAISPRDRTTSGNTIYF.

This clonotype was seen a few times. The V and J genes are TRBV11-2 and TRBJ2-2; 8 positions agree with TRBD2. The CDR3 loop spans 16 amino acids. Unmatched junction bases numbered 6, after V lost 1 base and J lost 5 bases. Germline V CDR1 and CDR2: SGHAT, FQNNGV. CDR3 DNA sequence: TGTGCCAGCAGCTTAGTCACCGGGGGGGCGACCGGGGAGCTGTTTTTT. Translated: CASSLVTGGATGELFF. The full variable domain, rest sourced from reference TRBV11-2 and TRBJ2-2, is EAGVAQSPRYKIIEKRQSVAFWCNPISGHATLYWYQQILGQGPKLLIQFQNNGVVDDSQLPKDRFSAERLKGVDSTLKIQPAKLEDSAVYLCASSLVTGGATGELFFGEGSRLTVL.

The chain carries TRBV12-3 or TRBV12-4 and TRBJ1-2, with D unresolved. Trimming removed 6 bases at V and 3 bases at J, with 11 bases between. The CDR3 runs to 13 residues. This CDR3 is CASSLYTHYGYTF. The CDR3 bases are TGTGCCAGCAGCTTATACACCCACTATGGCTACACCTTC.

This sequence joins TRBV2 and TRBJ2-5; TRBD2 agrees at 13 bases. V dropped 6 bases and J dropped 5; count of bases not matched to a gene: 15. CDR3 length: 18 residues. Germline values: CDR1 SNHLY, CDR2 FYNNEI. The DNA of the CDR3 is TGTGCCAGCAGCGTACCACGGACTAGCGGGAGTAGAGTGGAGACCCAGTACTTC. Translating gives CASSVPRTSGSRVETQYF.

This clonotype was seen more than once but under ten times. A read error may account for a junction end that differs from germline. This chain links TRBV7-9 with TRBJ2-3; the match to TRBD2 covers 13 bases. CDR1 SEHNR and CDR2 FQNEAQ come from the germline V gene (reference sequence). This CDR3 is 12 amino acids long. DNA for the CDR3: TGTGCCAGCAGTCTAGGGGGACTAGCGGGACCATTC. It specifies CASSLGGLAGPF.

The rearrangement uses TRBV12-3 or TRBV12-4 and TRBJ2-2, with 10 nucleotides matching TRBD2. V was pared by 5 bases and J by 7 bases, with 7 bases of the junction left unmatched. The CDR3 length is 15 residues. CDR3 in DNA: TGTGCCAGCAGTATTAGCGGGAGGAGGGGCGGGGAGCTGTTTTTT. Its translation is CASSISGRRGGELFF.

The chain employs TRBV25-1 and TRBJ2-1, with D unresolved. The CDR3 totals 15 residues. Germline CDR1 reads MGHDK; CDR2 reads SYGVNS. Trimming left V 4 bases short and J 1 base short, with 11 bases between. CDR3 coding DNA: TGTGCCAGCAGTGCCGACGGACCGTCCTACAATGAGCAGTTCTTC. Protein sequence: CASSADGPSYNEQFF.

The J gene is TRBJ2-1, the V gene TRBV7-6; tentative D call: TRBD2 (6 bases). Germline-derived CDR1 and CDR2 are SGHVS and FNYEAQ. The CDR3 is 13 residues long. V lost 5 bases and J 7 bases, leaving 12 bases between the germline ends. The CDR3 DNA sequence: TGTGCCAGCAGCGCGCGACTAGGAAATGAGCAGTTCTTC. It translates to CASSARLGNEQFF.

The V and J genes are TRBV4-1 and TRBJ2-7; 7 positions match TRBD2. The V segment lost 4 bases and the J segment 3 bases; nucleotides outside the gene matches: 9. This CDR3 is 15 amino acids long. Germline V lookup: CDR1 MGHRA, CDR2 YSYEKL. The CDR3 coding sequence is TGCGCCAGCAGCCCCGGGGGAGGGCTTGGCTACGAGCAGTACTTC. This sequence encodes CASSPGGGLGYEQYF.